The rows below give T cell receptor beta chains drawn from one sample of a study of blood T cell repertoires in COVID-19. The protocol was immunoSEQ multiplex PCR, while the TCRdb copy is restricted to in-frame clones and leaves out a portion. This sample has about 140,000 clones; 84% occur once, and the top ten carry about 8.1%. The sequenced sample consisted of peripheral blood. All receptors come from a young man with COVID-19, enrolled during active disease. Each CDR3 is given with its conserved first and last residue. The D gene is left open where the match is weak. Only part of the rows carry a size: once, few, many, or a class if the clone is expanded.

D gene	V gene	clone size	J gene	CDR3 protein	CDR3 DNA
.	TRBV30	.	TRBJ2-7	CAWASRNEQYF	TGTGCCTGGGCTAGCCGGAACGAGCAGTACTTC
.	TRBV29-1	few	TRBJ1-5	CSAITGMSNQPQHF	TGCAGCGCTATAACAGGGATGAGCAATCAGCCCCAGCATTTT
.	TRBV19	.	TRBJ2-3	CASSMWGGTDTQYF	TGTGCCAGTAGTATGTGGGGCGGCACAGATACGCAGTATTTT
TRBD2	TRBV19	.	TRBJ2-1	CASSLLAGGNSRNEQFF	TGTGCCAGTAGTTTACTAGCGGGAGGCAATTCGAGGAATGAGCAGTTCTTC
.	TRBV7-9	.	TRBJ2-5	CASSLEGHSQETQYF	TGTGCCAGCAGCTTAGAAGGTCACAGCCAAGAGACCCAGTACTTC
.	TRBV28	.	TRBJ1-3	CASSLGYREEGNTIYF	TGTGCCAGCAGTTTAGGTTACAGGGAAGAAGGAAACACCATATATTTT
TRBD2	TRBV24-1	.	TRBJ2-3	CATSDLADRLAGDKADTQYF	TGTGCCACCAGTGATTTGGCTGACCGACTAGCGGGAGATAAGGCAGATACGCAGTATTTT
.	TRBV5-1	.	TRBJ2-7	CASSWAAGLEQYF	TGCGCCAGCAGCTGGGCAGCGGGTCTCGAGCAGTACTTC
TRBD1	TRBV15	.	TRBJ1-4	CATSRDPTGGDNEKLFF	TGTGCCACCAGCAGAGACCCGACAGGGGGCGATAATGAAAAACTGTTTTTT
TRBD1	TRBV28	.	TRBJ2-7	CASRVPGQAYEQYF	TGTGCCAGCAGGGTACCGGGACAGGCCTACGAGCAGTACTTC
TRBD1	TRBV29-1	few	TRBJ2-2	CSVGGQGTGELFF	TGCAGCGTGGGGGGACAGGGAACCGGGGAGCTGTTTTTT
TRBD1	TRBV19	few	TRBJ1-5	CASRADRGRHNQPQHF	TGTGCCAGTAGGGCGGACAGGGGCCGCCATAATCAGCCCCAGCATTTT
TRBD1	TRBV6-5	.	TRBJ2-7	CASSQTQGAGEQYF	TGTGCCAGCAGTCAAACACAGGGGGCAGGGGAGCAGTACTTC
.	TRBV6-1	few	TRBJ2-1	CASSEAGEHNEQFF	TGTGCCAGCAGTGAAGCAGGGGAACACAATGAGCAGTTCTTC
.	TRBV5-1	.	TRBJ1-6	CASSTGEATYNSPLHF	TGCGCCAGCAGCACGGGAGAAGCAACCTATAATTCACCCCTCCACTTT